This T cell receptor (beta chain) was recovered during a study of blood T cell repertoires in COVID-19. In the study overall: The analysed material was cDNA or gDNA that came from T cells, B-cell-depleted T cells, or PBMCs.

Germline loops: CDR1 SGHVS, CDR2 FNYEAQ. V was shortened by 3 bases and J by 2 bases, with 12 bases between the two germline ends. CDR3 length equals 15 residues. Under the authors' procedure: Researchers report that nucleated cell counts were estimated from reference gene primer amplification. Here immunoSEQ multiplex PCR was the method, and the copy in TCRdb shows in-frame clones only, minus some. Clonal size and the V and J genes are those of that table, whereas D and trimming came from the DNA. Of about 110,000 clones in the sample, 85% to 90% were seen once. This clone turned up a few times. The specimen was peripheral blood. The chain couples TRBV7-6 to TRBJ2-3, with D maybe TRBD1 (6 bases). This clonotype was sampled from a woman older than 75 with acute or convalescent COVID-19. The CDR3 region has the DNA TGTGCCAGCAGCTTCGGGACATATGACACAGATACGCAGTATTTT. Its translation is CASSFGTYDTDTQYF.